This is a list of T cell receptor beta chains from one sample in a study of blood T cell repertoires in COVID-19. Here immunoSEQ multiplex PCR was the method, and the copy in TCRdb shows in-frame clones only, minus some. The sample lists 200,000 to 250,000 clones, 80% to 85% occurring once. The sequenced sample was peripheral blood. The receptor set was obtained from a woman of 80 years or more with COVID-19, enrolled during active disease. CDR3s include the opening cysteine and the closing phenylalanine or tryptophan. The D gene is left open where the match is weak. Expanded clones get a size class; other rows say once, few or many, or leave the size out.

D gene	clone size	J gene	V gene	CDR3 protein	CDR3 DNA
NA	NA	TRBJ1-5	TRBV5-6	CASSLAKGGPPQHF	TGTGCCAGCAGCTTGGCAAAGGGAGGGCCGCCCCAGCATTTT
NA	NA	TRBJ1-5	TRBV9	CASSPTGFNQPQHF	TGTGCCAGCAGCCCTACAGGTTTCAATCAGCCCCAGCATTTT
NA	NA	TRBJ2-7	TRBV6-5	CASSQGPSASEQYF	TGTGCCAGCAGCCAGGGGCCCAGCGCCTCCGAGCAGTACTTC
NA	NA	TRBJ2-1	TRBV27	CASVYSNEQFF	TGTGCCAGCGTCTACTCTAATGAGCAGTTCTTC
NA	NA	TRBJ1-4	TRBV24-1	CATSDLARQKNEKLFF	TGTGCCACCAGTGATTTGGCAAGACAGAAGAATGAAAAACTGTTTTTT
TRBD1	NA	TRBJ2-7	TRBV5-1	CASSRDRAYEQYF	TGCGCCAGCAGCCGGGACAGGGCCTACGAGCAGTACTTC
TRBD2	NA	TRBJ2-5	TRBV7-8	CASSFWAGANQETQYF	TGTGCCAGCAGCTTTTGGGCGGGAGCAAACCAAGAGACCCAGTACTTC
NA	NA	TRBJ2-3	TRBV7-9	CASSLRTTSTDTQYF	TGTGCCAGCAGCTTAAGGACAACTAGCACAGATACGCAGTATTTT
NA	NA	TRBJ1-2	TRBV20-1	CSATDSGYTF	TGCAGTGCTACGGACAGCGGCTACACCTTC
TRBD2	many	TRBJ2-1	TRBV9	CASSAHTSGRANEQFF	TGTGCCAGCAGCGCCCATACTAGCGGGAGGGCCAATGAGCAGTTCTTC
NA	NA	TRBJ1-4	TRBV14	CASSQLGGVGGEKLFF	TGTGCCAGCAGCCAACTAGGGGGAGTAGGTGGTGAAAAACTGTTTTTT
NA	NA	TRBJ2-3	TRBV5-1	CASSLAWTGGSADTQYF	TGCGCCAGCAGCTTGGCTTGGACCGGAGGGAGCGCAGATACGCAGTATTTT
NA	NA	TRBJ2-4	TRBV24-1	CATSDPGFNIQYF	TGTGCCACCAGTGATCCCGGGTTCAACATTCAGTACTTC
NA	NA	TRBJ1-5	TRBV7-2	CASSLGTGSNQPQHF	TGTGCCAGCAGCTTGGGCACAGGGAGCAATCAGCCCCAGCATTTT
NA	NA	TRBJ1-5	TRBV6-4	CASILRGKESNQPQHF	TGTGCCAGCATCCTTAGGGGAAAAGAAAGCAATCAGCCCCAGCATTTT
NA	NA	TRBJ1-2	TRBV6-2/TRBV6-3	CASSSEGAAGGYGYTF	TGTGCCAGCAGTTCAGAGGGTGCGGCTGGCGGCTATGGCTACACCTTC
NA	NA	TRBJ2-7	TRBV4-1	CASSQAGEYEQYF	TGCGCCAGCAGCCAAGCCGGGGAGTACGAGCAGTACTTC
TRBD1	once	TRBJ2-7	TRBV18	CASSPTGAYEQYF	TGTGCCAGCTCACCTACAGGGGCCTACGAGCAGTACTTC
NA	NA	TRBJ1-2	TRBV10-1	CASSDDRYYGYTF	TGCGCCAGCAGTGATGACAGATACTATGGCTACACCTTC
NA	NA	TRBJ1-2	TRBV5-8	CASSLSRPLRYGYTF	TGTGCCAGCAGCTTGTCCCGGCCCCTGCGGTATGGCTACACCTTC
TRBD1	once	TRBJ1-6	TRBV11-1	CASSSGQGKGSPLHF	TGTGCCAGCAGCTCGGGACAGGGGAAGGGTTCACCCCTCCACTTT
TRBD1	NA	TRBJ1-6	TRBV6-4	CASSDGGQGNSPLHF	TGTGCCAGCAGTGACGGGGGACAGGGTAATTCACCCCTCCACTTT
NA	NA	TRBJ1-2	TRBV19	CASMRTGKKDGYTF	TGTGCCAGTATGAGGACTGGAAAGAAAGATGGCTACACCTTC
TRBD1	NA	TRBJ1-1	TRBV29-1	CSAAQGGTEAFF	TGCAGCGCCGCTCAGGGGGGTACTGAAGCTTTCTTT
TRBD1	NA	TRBJ1-1	TRBV7-9	CASSHRDRDMNTEAFF	TGTGCCAGCAGCCACCGGGACAGAGATATGAACACTGAAGCTTTCTTT
NA	NA	TRBJ1-3	TRBV30	CAWSVSGSGNTIYF	TGTGCCTGGAGTGTATCGGGCTCTGGAAACACCATATATTTT
TRBD1	NA	TRBJ1-1	TRBV30	CAWETGTGRTEAFF	TGTGCCTGGGAAACCGGGACAGGGAGGACTGAAGCTTTCTTT
NA	NA	TRBJ2-3	TRBV18	CASSPRSRAYTDTQYF	TGTGCCAGCTCACCCCGGAGCAGGGCTTACACAGATACGCAGTATTTT
NA	NA	TRBJ1-2	TRBV7-8	CASSLTPNYGYTF	TGTGCCAGCAGCTTGACACCTAACTATGGCTACACCTTC
NA	NA	TRBJ1-1	TRBV5-6	CASSLVLGVGARTEAFF	TGTGCCAGCAGCTTGGTACTTGGGGTAGGGGCGAGGACTGAAGCTTTCTTT
NA	NA	TRBJ1-2	TRBV9	CASSVGQAVYGYTF	TGTGCCAGCAGCGTAGGGCAGGCCGTCTATGGCTACACCTTC
TRBD1	NA	TRBJ1-6	TRBV18	CASSPDRGRLPHF	TGTGCCAGCTCACCGGACAGGGGGCGCCTCCCCCACTTT
TRBD2	NA	TRBJ2-2	TRBV18	CASSPPSGSNTGELFF	TGTGCCAGCTCACCACCTAGCGGGTCGAACACCGGGGAGCTGTTTTTT
TRBD2	NA	TRBJ2-1	TRBV5-1	CASSLGTSGSYNEQFF	TGCGCCAGCAGCTTGGGGACTAGCGGATCCTACAATGAGCAGTTCTTC
NA	NA	TRBJ2-7	TRBV18	CASSPSGQGYEQYF	TGTGCCAGCTCACCGTCTGGACAAGGCTACGAGCAGTACTTC
NA	NA	TRBJ1-2	TRBV18	CASSPEQGTYGYTF	TGTGCCAGCTCACCTGAGCAGGGCACCTATGGCTACACCTTC
NA	NA	TRBJ2-7	TRBV4-1	CASSQVRGEGYEQYF	TGCGCCAGCAGCCAAGTGCGAGGAGAGGGATACGAGCAGTACTTC
NA	NA	TRBJ2-7	TRBV5-4	CASSYGTRYEQYF	TGTGCCAGCAGCTACGGGACTCGTTACGAGCAGTACTTC
TRBD2	NA	TRBJ2-3	TRBV19	CASSILGLAGGPRADTQYF	TGTGCCAGTAGTATCCTTGGACTAGCGGGAGGTCCCCGTGCAGATACGCAGTATTTT
TRBD1	NA	TRBJ2-3	TRBV5-6	CASSWDRVDTQYF	TGTGCCAGCAGCTGGGACAGGGTTGATACGCAGTATTTT
NA	NA	TRBJ1-1	TRBV6-5	CASGGFQAGTEAFF	TGTGCCAGCGGAGGTTTTCAAGCGGGCACTGAAGCTTTCTTT
NA	NA	TRBJ2-1	TRBV5-1	CASSLMTGNNEQFF	TGCGCCAGCAGCTTAATGACCGGGAACAATGAGCAGTTCTTC
TRBD1	NA	TRBJ1-2	TRBV5-8	CASTLLDRGGDYTF	TGTGCCAGCACCTTATTAGACAGGGGAGGTGACTACACCTTC
TRBD1	NA	TRBJ1-2	TRBV24-1	CATSERQGGIYGYTF	TGTGCCACCAGTGAACGACAGGGGGGAATCTATGGCTACACCTTC
NA	NA	TRBJ2-5	TRBV14	CASSPQGKQGTQYF	TGTGCCAGCAGCCCCCAGGGGAAGCAAGGGACCCAGTACTTC
NA	NA	TRBJ1-1	TRBV5-1	CASSLGPGGNTEAFF	TGCGCCAGCAGCTTGGGTCCCGGGGGGAACACTGAAGCTTTCTTT
NA	NA	TRBJ2-1	TRBV5-1	CASRPAEGAFYNEQFF	TGCGCCAGCAGGCCCGCGGAGGGGGCCTTTTACAATGAGCAGTTCTTC
NA	NA	TRBJ1-1	TRBV28	CASSLTRDGTEAFF	TGTGCCAGCAGTTTAACGAGGGATGGCACTGAAGCTTTCTTT
NA	NA	TRBJ1-2	TRBV2	CASRLTPNYGYTF	TGTGCCAGCAGGTTGACACCCAACTATGGCTACACCTTC
NA	NA	TRBJ1-1	TRBV7-8	CASSLVLGAEAFF	TGTGCCAGCAGCTTAGTGTTAGGGGCTGAAGCTTTCTTT
NA	NA	TRBJ1-2	TRBV5-8	CASSLDGQSRYGYTF	TGTGCCAGCAGCTTGGACGGACAGTCGCGCTATGGCTACACCTTC
NA	NA	TRBJ2-5	TRBV5-1	CASSQLATKETQYF	TGCGCCAGCAGCCAACTAGCAACCAAAGAGACCCAGTACTTC
TRBD2	NA	TRBJ2-3	TRBV20-1	CSANDRTSGGSSTDTQYF	TGCAGTGCTAATGACAGGACTAGCGGGGGGTCTAGCACAGATACGCAGTATTTT
NA	once	TRBJ1-1	TRBV19	CASSTLLINTEAFF	TGTGCCAGTAGTACTTTATTAATCAACACTGAAGCTTTCTTT
NA	NA	TRBJ1-1	TRBV30	CAWTLRNRNTEAFF	TGTGCCTGGACCCTTCGAAACAGGAACACTGAAGCTTTCTTT
TRBD1	NA	TRBJ1-1	TRBV28	CASSSRTGKSRSEAFF	TGTGCCAGCAGTTCCCGGACAGGAAAGAGCCGCAGTGAAGCTTTCTTT
TRBD1	once	TRBJ2-7	TRBV6-5	CASRTGTGGNEQYF	TGTGCCAGCAGAACCGGGACAGGGGGCAACGAGCAGTACTTC
NA	NA	TRBJ1-2	TRBV19	CASSIDPLRGYTF	TGTGCCAGTAGTATAGATCCACTGAGGGGCTACACCTTC
NA	NA	TRBJ1-3	TRBV10-1	CASRDWRDHPGNTIYF	TGCGCCAGCCGGGATTGGAGGGACCACCCTGGAAACACCATATATTTT